What follows are 27 T cell receptor beta chains derived from one specimen sequenced in a study of STAT3 mutations in large granular lymphocyte leukemia. Study observations and caveats: At least one immunodominant TCR beta clonotype appeared in every T-cell large granular lymphocyte leukemia patient.

Libraries were prepared by immunoSEQ multiplex PCR; TCRdb keeps only in-frame clonotypes and omits some of them. The profile shows 25,000 to 30,000 clones, around three quarters of them singletons. No cognate antigen is known for these TCRs. Sequences were obtained from peripheral blood mononuclear cells. All receptors derive from a woman in her fifties or sixties with T-cell large granular lymphocyte leukemia. Some clones in this sample may be carry-over from other donors' samples.

The chain employs TRBV7-9 and TRBJ2-3, with 10 bases matching TRBD2. Germline-derived CDR1 and CDR2 are SEHNR and FQNEAQ (reference sequence). V gave up 1 base and J gave up 4 bases; unmatched junction bases: 5. The CDR3 has 16 amino acids. CDR3 bases: TGTGCCAGCAGCTTAGGTCCTAGCGGGAGTCCAGATACGCAGTATTTT. As protein: CASSLGPSGSPDTQYF.

The CDR3 region has the DNA TGTGCCAGTAGTATACCGCGAGGACTAGCGGGAACCGGGGAGCTGTTTTTT. Translation gives CASSIPRGLAGTGELFF. The chain uses TRBV19 and TRBJ2-2; 12 positions agree with TRBD2. Germline loops: CDR1 LNHDA, CDR2 SQIVND (reference sequence). The junction had 6 bases not matched to a gene; V was cut back by 2 bases and J by 5 bases. The CDR3 is 17 residues long.

The rearrangement uses TRBV5-4 and TRBJ1-1; maybe TRBD1 (5 bases). Trimming left V 2 bases short and J 1 base short, with 12 bases between. CDR1 is SGHNT and CDR2 is YYREEE in the germline V gene (reference sequence). This CDR3 is 15 amino acids long. CDR3 amino acids: CASSFPRQTNTEAFF. CDR3 nucleotides: TGTGCCAGCAGCTTTCCGCGACAGACGAACACTGAAGCTTTCTTT.

The chain employs TRBV5-5 and TRBJ2-7; tentatively, D is TRBD1 (5 bases). The germline V and J ends were trimmed by 4 bases and 2 bases, with 19 bases remaining between them. Looked up from germline, CDR1 is SGHKS and CDR2 is YYEKEE (reference sequence). The CDR3 consists of 16 residues. The CDR3 bases are TGTGCCAGCAGCACGACGGACAATACACTTCCCTACGAGCAGTACTTC. It specifies CASSTTDNTLPYEQYF.

The V gene is TRBV18, the J gene TRBJ2-5; possibly TRBD1 for D (5 bases). Trimming left V 1 base short and J 2 bases short, with 8 bases between. CDR1 and CDR2 from the germline V gene are KGHSH and LQKENI. The CDR3 sequence is 14 residues long. The CDR3 spells CASSPRQGQETQYF. The CDR3 DNA reads as TGTGCCAGCTCACCACGTCAGGGACAAGAGACCCAGTACTTC.

This chain links TRBV18 with TRBJ2-1; the D gene is possibly TRBD1 (7 bases). Trimming pared 4 bases from V and 2 bases from J, leaving 12 bases between. Germline V gene data show CDR1 as KGHSH and CDR2 as LQKENI. The CDR3 extends over 15 amino acids. The CDR3 spells CASSLQGGPYNEQFF. CDR3 bases: TGTGCCAGCTCACTTCAGGGGGGACCCTACAATGAGCAGTTCTTC.

This clone was counted a single time. J is TRBJ2-3 and V is TRBV9; no clear D gene. Germline V CDR1 and CDR2: SGDLS, YYNGEE. Trimming took off 4 bases at V and 6 bases at J, with 12 bases between the two ends. CDR3 length equals 13 residues. CDR3 in DNA: TGTGCCAGCAGCCCGCGACCCGGGGATACGCAGTATTTT. It specifies CASSPRPGDTQYF.

The chain employs TRBV5-1 and TRBJ1-2; weak D call: TRBD1 (5 bases). Trimming removed 4 bases at V and 4 bases at J, with 14 bases between. Per the germline V gene, CDR1 is SGHRS and CDR2 is YFSETQ. The CDR3 runs 14 residues. The CDR3 here is CASSLYNGAYGYTF. Here the CDR3 DNA reads TGCGCCAGCAGCCTATATAACGGGGCCTATGGCTACACCTTC. Full variable domain (rest looked up from reference TRBV5-1 and TRBJ1-2): KAGVTQTPRYLIKTRGQQVTLSCSPISGHRSVSWYQQTPGQGLQFLFEYFSETQRNKGNFPGRFSGRQFSNSRSEMNVSTLELGDSALYLCASSLYNGAYGYTFGSGTRLTVV.

This rearrangement joins TRBV11-2 to TRBJ2-3; unclear D gene. The V gene lost 2 bases and the J gene lost 3 bases, with 12 bases spanning the gap. The CDR3 contains 15 residues. CDR1 is SGHAT and CDR2 is FQNNGV in the germline V gene. The CDR3 DNA is TGTGCCAGCAGCTTAATTGGTGAGAATACAGATACGCAGTATTTT. Translation gives CASSLIGENTDTQYF.

The chain links TRBV19 to TRBJ1-5, with no clear D. The CDR3 spans 12 residues. Trimming took off 10 bases at V and 5 bases at J, with 12 bases between the two ends. Germline values: CDR1 LNHDA, CDR2 SQIVND (reference sequence). The CDR3 region is CATQAPYQPQHF. CDR3 nucleotide sequence: TGTGCCACCCAAGCCCCCTATCAGCCCCAGCATTTT.

In its sample, this clone was seen once. The chain carries TRBV18 and TRBJ2-1, with TRBD2 as a possible D gene (6 bases). Per germline, CDR1 KGHSH and CDR2 LQKENI. The CDR3 is 15 residues long. With 1 base removed from V and 7 bases from J, the gap between germline ends came to 14 bases. The CDR3 spells CASSPQPTSPNEQFF. CDR3 in DNA: TGTGCCAGCTCACCACAGCCGACTAGTCCAAATGAGCAGTTCTTC. The full variable domain, with the rest looked up from reference TRBV18 and TRBJ2-1, is NAGVMQNPRHLVRRRGQEARLRCSPMKGHSHVYWYRQLPEEGLKFMVYLQKENIIDESGMPKERFSAEFPKEGPSILRIQQVVRGDSAAYFCASSPQPTSPNEQFFGPGTRLTVL.

This clone came up once. The chain uses TRBV5-1 and TRBJ1-1, with no clear D. The V gene's germline CDR1 is SGHRS and CDR2 YFSETQ. Between the trimmed V and J ends, which lost 0 bases and 6 bases, there was a span of 12 bases. The CDR3 has 14 amino acids. CDR3 region: CASSLGTRSAEAFF. CDR3 sequence (DNA): TGCGCCAGCAGCTTGGGGACGAGGTCGGCTGAAGCTTTCTTT.

This chain uses TRBV15 with TRBJ2-5; 9 bases are a match to TRBD1. Germline assignment: CDR1 LNHNV and CDR2 YYDKDF (reference sequence). The CDR3 consists of 16 residues. V lost 3 bases to trimming and J lost 3 bases; unmatched junction nucleotides: 8. The CDR3 DNA reads as TGTGCCACCAGCAGGGGCTCGACAGGGGGAAAAGAGACCCAGTACTTC. It codes for CATSRGSTGGKETQYF.

The rearrangement joins TRBV18 to TRBJ1-1, with 8 bases identical to TRBD1. The V gene's germline CDR1 is KGHSH and CDR2 LQKENI. This CDR3 spans 13 amino acids. V was clipped by 6 bases and J by 11 bases; unmatched bases: 11. CDR3 sequence reads: CASSKTGEPGAFF. In DNA form, the CDR3 reads TGTGCCAGCTCCAAGACAGGGGAGCCGGGGGCTTTCTTT.

The chain is built from TRBV7-9 and TRBJ2-1; 8 nucleotides agree with TRBD2. Germline CDR1 and CDR2: SEHNR and FQNEAQ (reference sequence). The CDR3 loop spans 15 amino acids. J lost 5 bases, V lost 3 bases, and 6 bases had no gene match. CDR3 region: CASSFAGTRDNEQFF. CDR3 in DNA: TGTGCCAGCAGCTTTGCCGGGACTAGAGACAATGAGCAGTTCTTC.

This rearrangement joins TRBV19 to TRBJ2-3; 9 bases fit TRBD2. J gave up 1 base and V 4 bases, and 6 bases lay outside the gene matches. This CDR3 comprises 16 residues. Germline CDR1 is LNHDA and CDR2 is SQIVND (reference sequence). The CDR3 nucleotides read TGTGCCAGTAGTAGGAGCGGGAGGCTGGGCACAGATACGCAGTATTTT. Translation: CASSRSGRLGTDTQYF.

J is TRBJ2-7 and V is TRBV10-3, with D possibly matching TRBD1 (6 bases). Germline V CDR1 and CDR2: ENHRY, SYGVKD. The CDR3 length is 15 residues. The V and J ends lost 0 bases and 2 bases respectively, with 11 bases between them. The CDR3 spells CAISESWQGTYEQYF. In DNA, the CDR3 is TGTGCCATCAGTGAGTCGTGGCAGGGGACCTACGAGCAGTACTTC.

This clone was recorded once. J is TRBJ2-3 and V is TRBV5-4; 8 bases are a match to TRBD2. The CDR3 totals 15 residues. J gave up 6 bases and V 1 base, and 7 bases lay outside the gene matches. Germline V gene sequence: CDR1 SGHNT, CDR2 YYREEE (reference sequence). The CDR3 sequence: CASSLPPGTRDTQYF. For the CDR3, the DNA is TGTGCCAGCAGCTTGCCGCCCGGGACTAGGGATACGCAGTATTTT.

This chain joins TRBV6-5 and TRBJ2-1; D unclear. The CDR3 sequence is 12 residues long. The germline V gene has CDR1 MNHEY and CDR2 SVGAGI. Trimming left V 6 bases short and J 9 bases short, with 12 bases between. CDR3 region: CASRDGLGEQFF. The CDR3, as DNA: TGTGCCAGCAGGGACGGCCTGGGTGAGCAGTTCTTC.

The chain joins TRBV30 to TRBJ1-5; D not certain. The germline V gene has CDR1 GTSNPN and CDR2 SVGIG (reference sequence). The V end was cut by 2 bases, the J end by 6 bases, with 17 bases between. The CDR3 is made up of 15 amino acids. The CDR3 is CAWSPRDLPRQPQHF. CDR3 nucleotides: TGTGCCTGGAGTCCACGCGACCTTCCACGTCAGCCCCAGCATTTT.

This chain links TRBV7-2 with TRBJ2-5; either TRBD1 or TRBD2 may fit D (5 bases each). The V end was cut by 4 bases, the J end by 5 bases, with 11 bases between. The CDR3 runs to 13 residues. Germline CDR1 SGHTA, CDR2 FQGNSA. Here the CDR3 DNA reads TGTGCCAGCAGCTGGGGACGTTGGGAGACCCAGTACTTC. Protein sequence: CASSWGRWETQYF.

The J gene is TRBJ1-5, the V gene TRBV4-1; D uncertain. Germline V gives CDR1 MGHRA, CDR2 YSYEKL. V was pared by 0 bases and J by 5 bases, with 11 bases between. The CDR3 runs to 15 residues. The CDR3 loop reads CASSQEVLVHQPQHF. For the CDR3, the DNA is TGCGCCAGCAGCCAAGAAGTACTAGTACATCAGCCCCAGCATTTT.

The chain joins TRBV5-1 to TRBJ2-7; 8 nucleotides match TRBD1. The V gene end was trimmed by 4 bases and the J gene end by 1 base; junction bases not matched to a gene: 7. From germline, CDR1 is SGHRS and CDR2 YFSETQ. The CDR3 extends over 15 amino acids. CDR3 nucleotide sequence: TGCGCCAGCAGCATACGGACAGGGACATCCTACGAGCAGTACTTC. Translated: CASSIRTGTSYEQYF.

The chain joins TRBV5-1 to TRBJ2-3; 8 positions match TRBD1. The germline V gene has CDR1 SGHRS and CDR2 YFSETQ. The V and J ends lost 4 bases and 3 bases, in that order; junction bases with no gene match: 7. This CDR3 contains 15 residues. CDR3 sequence (DNA): TGCGCCAGCAGCCCTATCGGGACAGGAACAGATACGCAGTATTTT. This sequence encodes CASSPIGTGTDTQYF. The full variable domain, in which reference TRBV5-1 and TRBJ2-3 provide the parts outside the CDR3, is KAGVTQTPRYLIKTRGQQVTLSCSPISGHRSVSWYQQTPGQGLQFLFEYFSETQRNKGNFPGRFSGRQFSNSRSEMNVSTLELGDSALYLCASSPIGTGTDTQYFGPGTRLTVL.

The chain uses TRBV18 and TRBJ2-1, with a tentative D call TRBD2 (5 bases). Per the germline V gene, CDR1 is KGHSH and CDR2 is LQKENI. V shed 3 bases and J shed 9 bases, with 15 bases lying between them. The CDR3 is 14 residues long. DNA for the CDR3: TGTGCCAGCTCACCGACTAACACTCGCCGTGAGCAGTTCTTC. It translates to CASSPTNTRREQFF.

The rearrangement joins TRBV28 to TRBJ1-2; 7 bases agree with TRBD1. The CDR3 spans 15 residues. J lost 7 bases, V lost 6 bases, and 14 bases had no gene match. Germline V gene lookup returns CDR1 MDHEN and CDR2 SYDVKM. CDR3 region: CASRHHRDSLSGYTF. The CDR3 nucleotides read TGTGCCAGCAGACACCACCGGGACAGTCTGAGTGGCTACACCTTC.

The rearrangement uses TRBV6-6 and TRBJ1-5; 7 nucleotides line up with TRBD1. The CDR3 is 14 amino acids. The germline gives CDR1 MNHNY, CDR2 SVGAGI (reference sequence). V shed 6 bases, J shed 11 bases, and the junction held 13 bases outside the gene matches. The CDR3 protein is CASSQGQLVTAQHF. The CDR3 nucleotides read TGTGCCAGCAGCCAGGGACAGCTTGTAACGGCCCAGCATTTT.